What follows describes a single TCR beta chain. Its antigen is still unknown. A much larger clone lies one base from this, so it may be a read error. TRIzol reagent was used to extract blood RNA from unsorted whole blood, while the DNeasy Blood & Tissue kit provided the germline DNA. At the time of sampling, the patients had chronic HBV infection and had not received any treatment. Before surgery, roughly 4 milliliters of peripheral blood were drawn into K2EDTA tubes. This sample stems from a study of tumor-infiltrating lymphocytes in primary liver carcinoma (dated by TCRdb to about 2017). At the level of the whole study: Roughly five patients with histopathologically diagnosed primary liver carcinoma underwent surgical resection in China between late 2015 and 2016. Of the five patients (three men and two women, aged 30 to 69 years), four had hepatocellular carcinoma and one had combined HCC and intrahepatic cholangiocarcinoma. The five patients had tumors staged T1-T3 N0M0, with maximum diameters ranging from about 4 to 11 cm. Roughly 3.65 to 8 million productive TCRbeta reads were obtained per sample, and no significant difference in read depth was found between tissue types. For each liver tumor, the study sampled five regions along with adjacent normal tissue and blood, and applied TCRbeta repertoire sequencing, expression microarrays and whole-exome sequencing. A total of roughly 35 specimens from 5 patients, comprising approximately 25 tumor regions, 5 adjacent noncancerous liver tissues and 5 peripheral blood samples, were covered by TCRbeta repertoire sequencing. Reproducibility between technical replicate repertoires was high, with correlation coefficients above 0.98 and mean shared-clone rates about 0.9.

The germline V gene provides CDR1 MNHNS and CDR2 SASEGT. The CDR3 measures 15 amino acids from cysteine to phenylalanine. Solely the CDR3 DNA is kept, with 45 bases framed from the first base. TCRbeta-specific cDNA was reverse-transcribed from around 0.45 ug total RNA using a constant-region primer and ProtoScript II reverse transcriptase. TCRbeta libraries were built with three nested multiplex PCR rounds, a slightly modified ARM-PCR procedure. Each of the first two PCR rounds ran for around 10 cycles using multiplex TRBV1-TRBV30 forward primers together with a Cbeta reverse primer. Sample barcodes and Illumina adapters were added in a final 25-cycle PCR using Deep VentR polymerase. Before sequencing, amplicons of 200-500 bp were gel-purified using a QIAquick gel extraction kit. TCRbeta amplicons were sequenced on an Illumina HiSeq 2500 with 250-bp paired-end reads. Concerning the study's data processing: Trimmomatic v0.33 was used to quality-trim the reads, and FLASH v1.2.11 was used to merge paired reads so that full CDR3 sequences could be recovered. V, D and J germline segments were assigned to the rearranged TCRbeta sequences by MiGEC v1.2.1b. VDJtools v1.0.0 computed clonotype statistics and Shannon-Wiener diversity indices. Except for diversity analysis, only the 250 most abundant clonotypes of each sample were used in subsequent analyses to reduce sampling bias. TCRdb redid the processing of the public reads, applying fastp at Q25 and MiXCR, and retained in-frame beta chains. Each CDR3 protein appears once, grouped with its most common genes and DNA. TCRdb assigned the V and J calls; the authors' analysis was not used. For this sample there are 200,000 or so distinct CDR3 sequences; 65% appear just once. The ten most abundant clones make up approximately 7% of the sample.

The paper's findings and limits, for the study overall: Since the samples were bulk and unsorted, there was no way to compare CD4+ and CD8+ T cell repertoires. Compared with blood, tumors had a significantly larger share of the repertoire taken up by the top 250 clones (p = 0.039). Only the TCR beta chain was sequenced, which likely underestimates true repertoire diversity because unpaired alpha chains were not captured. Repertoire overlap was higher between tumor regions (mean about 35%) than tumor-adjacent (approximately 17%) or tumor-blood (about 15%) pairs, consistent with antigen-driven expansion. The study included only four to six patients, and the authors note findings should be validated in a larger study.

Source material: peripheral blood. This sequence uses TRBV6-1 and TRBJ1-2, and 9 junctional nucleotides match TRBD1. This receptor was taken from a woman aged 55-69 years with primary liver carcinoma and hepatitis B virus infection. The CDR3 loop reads CACSEADRGTYGYTF. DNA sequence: TGTGCCTGCAGTGAAGCGGACAGGGGAACTTATGGCTACACCTTC.